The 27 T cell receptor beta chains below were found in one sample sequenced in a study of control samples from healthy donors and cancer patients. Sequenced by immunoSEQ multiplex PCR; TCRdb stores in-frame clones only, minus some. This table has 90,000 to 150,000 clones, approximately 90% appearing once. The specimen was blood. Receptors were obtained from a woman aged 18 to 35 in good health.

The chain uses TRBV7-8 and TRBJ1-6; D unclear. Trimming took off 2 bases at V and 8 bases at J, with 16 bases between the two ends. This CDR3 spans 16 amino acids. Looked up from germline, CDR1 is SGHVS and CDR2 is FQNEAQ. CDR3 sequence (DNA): TGTGCCAGCAGCTTACGTCCGCGGGGAAGAGATTCACCCCTCCACTTT. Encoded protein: CASSLRPRGRDSPLHF.

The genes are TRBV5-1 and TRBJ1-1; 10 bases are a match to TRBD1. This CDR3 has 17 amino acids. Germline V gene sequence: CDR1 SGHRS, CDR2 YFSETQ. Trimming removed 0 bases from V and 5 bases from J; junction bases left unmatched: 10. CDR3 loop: CASSLDLGTGVHTEAFF. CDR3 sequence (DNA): TGCGCCAGCAGCTTGGATCTAGGGACAGGGGTACATACTGAAGCTTTCTTT.

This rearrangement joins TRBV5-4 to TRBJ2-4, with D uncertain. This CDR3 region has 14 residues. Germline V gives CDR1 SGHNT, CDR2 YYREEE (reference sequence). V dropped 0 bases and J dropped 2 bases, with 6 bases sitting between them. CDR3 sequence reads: CASSLAASKNIQYF. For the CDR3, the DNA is TGTGCCAGCAGCTTGGCGGCGTCCAAAAACATTCAGTACTTC.

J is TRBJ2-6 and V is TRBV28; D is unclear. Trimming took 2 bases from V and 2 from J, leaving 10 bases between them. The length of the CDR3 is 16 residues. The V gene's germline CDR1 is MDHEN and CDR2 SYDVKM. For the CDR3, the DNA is TGTGCCAGCAGTTTAAACGGTGGGGCTGGGGCCAACGTCCTGACTTTC. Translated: CASSLNGGAGANVLTF. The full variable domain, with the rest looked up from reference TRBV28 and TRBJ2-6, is DVKVTQSSRYLVKRTGEKVFLECVQDMDHENMFWYRQDPGLGLRLIYFSYDVKMKEKGDIPEGYSVSREKKERFSLILESASTNQTSMYLCASSLNGGAGANVLTFGAGSRLTVL.

The CDR3 coding sequence is TGTGCCAGCAGCCCGCGACTAGCGGGGGGCTCCCCCGGTATCCCCAATGAGCAGTTCTTC. Translating gives CASSPRLAGGSPGIPNEQFF. The V and J genes are TRBV5-8 and TRBJ2-1, with TRBD2 identical over 13 bases. V lost 4 bases, J lost 6 bases, and 19 bases stayed unmatched. This CDR3 is 20 amino acids long. The germline V gene encodes CDR1 SGHTS and CDR2 YDEGEE.

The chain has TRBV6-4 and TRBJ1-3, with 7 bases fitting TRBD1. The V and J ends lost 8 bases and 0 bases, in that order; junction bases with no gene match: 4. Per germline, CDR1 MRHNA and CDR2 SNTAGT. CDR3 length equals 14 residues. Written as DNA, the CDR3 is TGTGCCAGCCGGGACAGCGCCTCTGGAAACACCATATATTTT. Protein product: CASRDSASGNTIYF.

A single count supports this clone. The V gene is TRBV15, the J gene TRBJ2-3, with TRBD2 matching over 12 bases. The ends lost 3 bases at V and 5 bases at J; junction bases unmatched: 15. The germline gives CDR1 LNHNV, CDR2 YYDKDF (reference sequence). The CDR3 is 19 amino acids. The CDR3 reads CATSSGEKLAGGLLDTQYF. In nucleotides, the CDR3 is TGTGCCACCAGCAGTGGAGAAAAGCTAGCGGGGGGGCTTCTAGATACGCAGTATTTT.

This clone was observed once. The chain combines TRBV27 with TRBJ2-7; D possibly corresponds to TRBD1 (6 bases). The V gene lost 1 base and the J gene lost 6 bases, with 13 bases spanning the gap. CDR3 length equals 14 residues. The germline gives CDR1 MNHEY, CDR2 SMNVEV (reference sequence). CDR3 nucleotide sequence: TGTGCCAGCAGTTTATTCGCAGGGGTCGTCGAGCAGTACTTC. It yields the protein CASSLFAGVVEQYF.

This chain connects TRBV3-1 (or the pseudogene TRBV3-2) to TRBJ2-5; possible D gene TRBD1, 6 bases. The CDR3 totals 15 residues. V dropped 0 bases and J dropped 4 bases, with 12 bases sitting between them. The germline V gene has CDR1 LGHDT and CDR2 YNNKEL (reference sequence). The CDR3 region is CASSQDQGIGETQYF. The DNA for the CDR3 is TGTGCCAGCAGCCAAGACCAGGGGATCGGAGAGACCCAGTACTTC.

CDR3 sequence (DNA): TGTGCCAGCAGTTTGAGCTACGGGGAGCTGTTTTTT. Translation: CASSLSYGELFF. The chain combines TRBV28 with TRBJ2-2, with D unresolved. There are 12 residues in the CDR3. The germline gives CDR1 MDHEN, CDR2 SYDVKM. V was clipped by 3 bases and J by 7 bases, with 6 bases between them.

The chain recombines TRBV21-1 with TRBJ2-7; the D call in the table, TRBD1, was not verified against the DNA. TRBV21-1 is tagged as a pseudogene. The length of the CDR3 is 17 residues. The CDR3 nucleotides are TGTGCCAGCAGCAAAGTACTTCACAGGGGGCTCGTCTACGAGCAGTACTTC. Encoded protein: CASSKVLHRGLVYEQYF.

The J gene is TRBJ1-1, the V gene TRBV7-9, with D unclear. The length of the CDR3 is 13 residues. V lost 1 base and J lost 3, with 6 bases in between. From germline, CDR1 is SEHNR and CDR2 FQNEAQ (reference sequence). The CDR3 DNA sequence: TGTGCCAGCAGCTTAGTTTCGGACACTGAAGCTTTCTTT. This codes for CASSLVSDTEAFF.

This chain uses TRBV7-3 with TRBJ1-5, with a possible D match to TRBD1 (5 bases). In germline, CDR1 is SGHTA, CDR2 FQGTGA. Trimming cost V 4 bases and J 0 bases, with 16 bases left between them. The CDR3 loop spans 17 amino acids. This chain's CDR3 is CASSSATGHHSNQPQHF. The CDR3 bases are TGTGCCAGCAGCTCCGCGACCGGACACCATAGCAATCAGCCCCAGCATTTT.

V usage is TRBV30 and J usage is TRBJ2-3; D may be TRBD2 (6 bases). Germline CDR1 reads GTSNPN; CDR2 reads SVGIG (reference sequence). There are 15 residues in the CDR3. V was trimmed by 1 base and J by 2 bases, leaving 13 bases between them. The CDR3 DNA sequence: TGTGCCTGGAGTGCCCAGCGGGCGCACACAGATACGCAGTATTTT. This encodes CAWSAQRAHTDTQYF.

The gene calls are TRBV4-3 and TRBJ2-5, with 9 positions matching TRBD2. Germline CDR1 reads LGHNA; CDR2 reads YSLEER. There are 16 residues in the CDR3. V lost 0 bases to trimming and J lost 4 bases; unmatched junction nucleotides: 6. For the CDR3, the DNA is TGCGCCAGCAGCCAAGATCGGAGCGGGGGGACAGAGACCCAGTACTTC. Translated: CASSQDRSGGTETQYF.

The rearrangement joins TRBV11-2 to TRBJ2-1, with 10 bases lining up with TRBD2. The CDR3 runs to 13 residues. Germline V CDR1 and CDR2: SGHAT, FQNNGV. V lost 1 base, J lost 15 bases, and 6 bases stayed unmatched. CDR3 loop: CASSLASGSFGFF. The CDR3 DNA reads TGTGCCAGCAGCTTAGCTAGCGGGAGTTTTGGGTTCTTC.

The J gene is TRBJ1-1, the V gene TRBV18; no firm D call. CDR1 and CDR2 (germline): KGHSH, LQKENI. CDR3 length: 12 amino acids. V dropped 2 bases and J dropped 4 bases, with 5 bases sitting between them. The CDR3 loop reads CASSPGPTEAFF. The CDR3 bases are TGTGCCAGCTCACCAGGGCCCACTGAAGCTTTCTTT. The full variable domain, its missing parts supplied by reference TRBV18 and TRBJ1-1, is NAGVMQNPRHLVRRRGQEARLRCSPMKGHSHVYWYRQLPEEGLKFMVYLQKENIIDESGMPKERFSAEFPKEGPSILRIQQVVRGDSAAYFCASSPGPTEAFFGQGTRLTVV.

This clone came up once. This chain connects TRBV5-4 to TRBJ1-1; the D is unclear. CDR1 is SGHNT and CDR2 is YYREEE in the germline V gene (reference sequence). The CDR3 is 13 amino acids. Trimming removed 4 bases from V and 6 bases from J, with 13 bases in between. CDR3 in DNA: TGTGCCAGCAGCGTGAATGGGTTACCTGAAGCTTTCTTT. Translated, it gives CASSVNGLPEAFF.

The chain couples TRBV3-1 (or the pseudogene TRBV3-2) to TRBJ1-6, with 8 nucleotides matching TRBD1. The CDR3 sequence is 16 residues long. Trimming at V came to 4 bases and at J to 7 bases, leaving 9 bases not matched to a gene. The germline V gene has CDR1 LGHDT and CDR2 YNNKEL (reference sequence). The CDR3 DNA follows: TGTGCCAGCAGCCCCAGATTGACAGGGGAGAATTCACCCCTCCACTTT. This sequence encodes CASSPRLTGENSPLHF.

CDR3 protein: CAWSLQGVTEAFF. DNA for the CDR3: TGTGCCTGGAGTCTACAGGGTGTCACTGAAGCTTTCTTT. This chain links TRBV30 with TRBJ1-1, with D maybe TRBD1 (6 bases). The CDR3 loop spans 13 amino acids. V was cut by 2 bases and J by 4 bases, with 11 bases left in between. In germline, CDR1 is GTSNPN, CDR2 SVGIG (reference sequence).

Here the CDR3 DNA reads TGTGCCAGCAGCACCCGACAGGGGGAGGAGACCCAGTACTTC. It codes for CASSTRQGEETQYF. The rearrangement joins TRBV13 to TRBJ2-5; 9 bases match TRBD1. V lost 5 bases to trimming and J lost 5 bases; unmatched junction nucleotides: 6. CDR3 size: 14 residues. CDR1 and CDR2 (germline): PRHDT, FYEKMQ (reference sequence).

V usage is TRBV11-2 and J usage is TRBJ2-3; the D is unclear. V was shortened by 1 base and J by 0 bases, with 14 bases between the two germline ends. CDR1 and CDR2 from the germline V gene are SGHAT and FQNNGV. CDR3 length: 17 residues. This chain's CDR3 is CASSLVGASVSTDTQYF. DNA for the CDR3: TGTGCCAGCAGCTTAGTTGGAGCGAGTGTTAGCACAGATACGCAGTATTTT. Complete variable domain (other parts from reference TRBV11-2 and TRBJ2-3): EAGVAQSPRYKIIEKRQSVAFWCNPISGHATLYWYQQILGQGPKLLIQFQNNGVVDDSQLPKDRFSAERLKGVDSTLKIQPAKLEDSAVYLCASSLVGASVSTDTQYFGPGTRLTVL.

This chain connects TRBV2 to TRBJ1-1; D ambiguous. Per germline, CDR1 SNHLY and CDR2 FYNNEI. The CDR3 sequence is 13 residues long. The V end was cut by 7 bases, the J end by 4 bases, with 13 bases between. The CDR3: CASNGDFVTEAFF. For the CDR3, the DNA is TGTGCCAGCAATGGGGATTTCGTCACTGAAGCTTTCTTT.

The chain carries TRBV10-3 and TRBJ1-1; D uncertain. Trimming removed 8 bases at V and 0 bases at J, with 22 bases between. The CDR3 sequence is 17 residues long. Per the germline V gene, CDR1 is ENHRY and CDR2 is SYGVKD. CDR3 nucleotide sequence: TGTGCCATCGGGGTCAGAGACACGGTTACAATGAACACTGAAGCTTTCTTT. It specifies CAIGVRDTVTMNTEAFF.

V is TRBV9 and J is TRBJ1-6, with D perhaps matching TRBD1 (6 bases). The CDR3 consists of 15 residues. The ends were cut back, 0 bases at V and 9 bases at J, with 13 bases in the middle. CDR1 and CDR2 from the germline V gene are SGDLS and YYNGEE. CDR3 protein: CASSVAQGSSSPLHF. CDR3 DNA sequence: TGTGCCAGCAGCGTAGCTCAGGGGTCAAGTTCACCCCTCCACTTT.

The DNA of the CDR3 is TGTGCCAGCAGCCAAGGGCGGTGGAAGACTAGCGGGAGCACAGATACGCAGTATTTT. Translation gives CASSQGRWKTSGSTDTQYF. The rearrangement links TRBV3-1 (or the pseudogene TRBV3-2) to TRBJ2-3, with 10 bases fitting TRBD2. There are 19 residues in the CDR3. Germline loops: CDR1 LGHDT, CDR2 YNNKEL (reference sequence). Unmatched junction bases numbered 10, after V lost 1 base and J lost 0 bases.

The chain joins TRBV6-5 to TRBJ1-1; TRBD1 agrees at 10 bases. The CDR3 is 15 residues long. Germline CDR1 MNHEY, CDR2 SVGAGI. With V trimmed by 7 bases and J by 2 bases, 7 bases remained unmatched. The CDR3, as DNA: TGTGCCAGCATTCGGGACAGGGGTATAAACACTGAAGCTTTCTTT. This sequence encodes CASIRDRGINTEAFF.